The rows below give T cell receptor beta chains drawn from one sample of a study of blood T cell repertoires in COVID-19. Using immunoSEQ multiplex PCR, the repertoire was profiled, and TCRdb retains in-frame clones only, with some absent. Here the sample spans 120,000 to 150,000 clones, 70% to 90% being singletons. The sequencing input was peripheral blood. The origin of the receptors is a woman in her fifties or sixties with acute or convalescent COVID-19. Each CDR3 is given with its conserved first and last residue. The order of the fields is J gene, clone size, V gene, CDR3 length, D gene, CDR3 DNA, CDR3 protein. D genes are given only for firm matches. Size is omitted from some rows. Given values are once, few, many or a class for expanded clones.

>TRBJ2-5|.|TRBV5-1|15|TRBD2
TGCGCCAGCAGCTTGGGCGGGGGGACCCAAGAGACCCAGTACTTC
CASSLGGGTQETQYF
>TRBJ2-7|once|TRBV6-5|14|.
TGTGCCAGCAGCCTCAGACAGGGGAGGGACGAGCAGTACTTC
CASSLRQGRDEQYF
>TRBJ2-1|once|TRBV7-3|15|TRBD1
TGTGCCAGCAGCATTGACAGGGGAAGTCACAATGAGCAGTTCTTC
CASSIDRGSHNEQFF
>TRBJ2-1|once|TRBV19|15|TRBD2
TGTGCCAGTAGTATAGTAGCGGGGGCGCACAATGAGCAGTTCTTC
CASSIVAGAHNEQFF
>TRBJ1-2|once|TRBV18|17|.
TGTGCCAGCTCATCGAAGGGCCTGACAGTTTTTAACTATGGCTACACCTTC
CASSSKGLTVFNYGYTF
>TRBJ1-2|.|TRBV5-1|16|TRBD1
TGCGCCAGCAGCCTGGAGCAGGGGGCGCGAACTAATGGCTACACCTTC
CASSLEQGARTNGYTF
>TRBJ2-7|few|TRBV7-9|14|.
TGTGCCAGCAGCTTACTGGGGGCAGACTACGAGCAGTACTTC
CASSLLGADYEQYF
>TRBJ1-4|few|TRBV19|16|TRBD1
TGTGCCAGTAGTATCCGCCCTCAGGGGGTGAATGAAAAACTGTTTTTT
CASSIRPQGVNEKLFF
>TRBJ2-5|once|TRBV28|14|.
TGTGCCAGCAGACTGATTGCCGCTTCAGAGACCCAGTACTTC
CASRLIAASETQYF
>TRBJ2-7|.|TRBV7-3|14|.
TGTGCCAGCAGCTCGACAGGCAGCTCCTACGAGCAGTACTTC
CASSSTGSSYEQYF
>TRBJ1-6|.|TRBV11-2|12|.
TGTGCCAGCAGCTACGCGGGTTCACCCCTCCACTTT
CASSYAGSPLHF
>TRBJ1-2|once|TRBV5-8|16|.
TGTGCCAGCAGCTTGGAAGGGGCGCAGTCGAACTATGGCTACACCTTC
CASSLEGAQSNYGYTF
>TRBJ1-5|.|TRBV2|13|.
TGTGCCAGCAGGGGGGAGGGGGTTCAGCCCCAGCATTTT
CASRGEGVQPQHF
>TRBJ2-3|.|TRBV30|14|.
TGTGCCTCGACACCCCGGGGGAGCACAGATACGCAGTATTTT
CASTPRGSTDTQYF
>TRBJ1-6|.|TRBV10-3|13|.
TGTGCCATCAGTGAAATCAGGGAATCACCCCTCCACTTT
CAISEIRESPLHF
>TRBJ2-3|.|TRBV27|19|TRBD2
TGTGCCAGCAGTTTATCGTCCGGCAGGTCGCGGGGGGGCACAGATACGCAGTATTTT
CASSLSSGRSRGGTDTQYF
>TRBJ2-1|.|TRBV27|15|TRBD2
TGTGCCAGCAGTTTGGGACTAGCGGGATACAATGAGCAGTTCTTC
CASSLGLAGYNEQFF
>TRBJ2-7|.|TRBV21-1|17|.
TGTGCCAGCAGCAAAGCGGTTGCGGGCGGGCTTTTTAGGGAGCAGTACTTC
CASSKAVAGGLFREQYF
>TRBJ1-1|.|TRBV9|16|.
TGTGCCAGCAGCGTAGCTACAGGGAGGGCGAACACTGAAGCTTTCTTT
CASSVATGRANTEAFF
>TRBJ1-1|.|TRBV6-5|14|TRBD1
TGTGCCAGCAGAACGACAGGGTTGAACACTGAAGCTTTCTTT
CASRTTGLNTEAFF
>TRBJ1-2|.|TRBV28|13|.
TGTGCCAGCACCGAGGCCTCCCGAGGGGGCTACACCTTC
CASTEASRGGYTF
>TRBJ1-2|.|TRBV30|15|.
TGTGCCTGGAGTGTAGCAGCAGGGGCAACATATGGCTACACCTTC
CAWSVAAGATYGYTF
>TRBJ1-2|.|TRBV5-1|17|.
TGCGCCAGCAGTCCAATCTTGGCGGGCAGGTATAACTATGGCTACACCTTC
CASSPILAGRYNYGYTF
>TRBJ2-7|.|TRBV7-9|14|TRBD1
TGTGCCAGCACCCCCGGACAGGGAATCCACGAGCAGTACTTC
CASTPGQGIHEQYF
>TRBJ2-1|once|TRBV27|17|TRBD2
TGTGCCAGCAGTTTTACAGCCCTTATAGCGGGGGACAATGAGCAGTTCTTC
CASSFTALIAGDNEQFF
>TRBJ2-7|.|TRBV2|14|TRBD1
TGTGCCAGCGCCGACAGGGATAAGGCCTACGAGCAGTACTTC
CASADRDKAYEQYF
>TRBJ1-6|.|TRBV7-2|15|.
TGTGCCAGCAGCCCGCTCACAGGGCTTAATTCACCCCTCCACTTT
CASSPLTGLNSPLHF
>TRBJ1-2|.|TRBV28|16|.
TGTGCCAGCAGTTCCCTCTTCAACAGGTTTAACTATGGCTACACCTTC
CASSSLFNRFNYGYTF
>TRBJ2-7|.|TRBV6-5|12|TRBD2
TGTGCCATCCAATCGCCGGGGGGCGAGCAGTACTTC
CAIQSPGGEQYF
>TRBJ2-4|.|TRBV27|13|TRBD1
TGTGCCAGCAGTGGACAGGGGGTGAACATTCAGTACTTC
CASSGQGVNIQYF
>TRBJ2-3|.|TRBV10-1|13|TRBD2
TGCGCCAGCAGTGCCGGGGGGGATTATACGCAGTATTTT
CASSAGGDYTQYF
>TRBJ1-6|.|TRBV29-1|14|TRBD1
TGCAGCGTCAACCGGGACAGGGCTGTGTCACCCCTCCACTTT
CSVNRDRAVSPLHF
>TRBJ1-3|.|TRBV2|16|.
TGTGCCTATCTTTCGGACAGACTGACCTCTGGAAACACCATATATTTT
CAYLSDRLTSGNTIYF
>TRBJ2-7|.|TRBV30|12|TRBD1
TGTGCCTGGGGACAGGGGGCCCACGAGCAGTACTTC
CAWGQGAHEQYF
>TRBJ2-3|.|TRBV15|18|.
TGTGCCACCAGCAGACAGAACCCTAGCTATGTCCTCAGAGATACGCAGTATTTT
CATSRQNPSYVLRDTQYF
>TRBJ1-1|.|TRBV28|14|TRBD1
TGTGCCAGCAGTTTACAGGGGGGGAACACTGAAGCTTTCTTT
CASSLQGGNTEAFF
>TRBJ2-7|.|TRBV28|12|.
TGTGCCACCACTACGGTCACCTACGAGCAGTACTTC
CATTTVTYEQYF
>TRBJ1-2|once|TRBV28|15|TRBD1
TGTGCCAGCAACCTACCGGGACAGGGGTTTGATGGCTACACCTTC
CASNLPGQGFDGYTF
>TRBJ2-1|.|TRBV3-1/TRBV3-2|17|TRBD2
TGTGCCAGCAGCCCCCCAGAGAGCGGGGGGGCCTACAATGAGCAGTTCTTC
CASSPPESGGAYNEQFF
>TRBJ2-7|.|TRBV5-5|14|.
TGTGCCAGCAGCTTGCAGCCGGACAGATACGAGCAGTACTTC
CASSLQPDRYEQYF
>TRBJ1-2|.|TRBV5-1|13|TRBD1
TGCGCCAGCAGTTCTGACAGGGGCTATGGCTACACCTTC
CASSSDRGYGYTF
>TRBJ1-1|.|TRBV14|15|TRBD1
TGTGCCAGCAGCAACAAAACAGGGGTTTACACTGAAGCTTTCTTT
CASSNKTGVYTEAFF
>TRBJ2-3|.|TRBV29-1|16|TRBD2
TGCAGCGTTGAAGGCCCGCAGCGGGGGCATACAGATACGCAGTATTTT
CSVEGPQRGHTDTQYF
>TRBJ1-5|.|TRBV19|16|TRBD1
TGTGCCAGTAGTCCCCCCGGGACAGGGCGCAATCAGCCCCAGCATTTT
CASSPPGTGRNQPQHF
>TRBJ1-2|.|TRBV15|17|TRBD1
TGTGCCACCAGCCCACGACTTAGGACAGGGGATCCAGGAGGCTACACCTTC
CATSPRLRTGDPGGYTF
>TRBJ1-4|.|TRBV7-2|14|.
TGTGCCAGCAGCCCAGGGCCCGTTTCTCAAGGGCCGTTTTTT
CASSPGPVSQGPFF
>TRBJ2-7|.|TRBV13|12|.
TGTGCCAGCAGCCGGATGGGCGACGAGCAGTACTTC
CASSRMGDEQYF
>TRBJ2-2|.|TRBV7-2|18|TRBD2
TGTGCCAGCAGCCCCCGGCCTAGAGCGGGGGGGGGTACCGGGGAGCTGTTTTTT
CASSPRPRAGGGTGELFF
>TRBJ2-1|.|TRBV5-1|15|.
TGCGCCAGCAGCTTTGGGGGGAGCTCCTACAATGAGCAGTTCTTC
CASSFGGSSYNEQFF
>TRBJ2-2|once|TRBV11-2|16|TRBD2
TGTGCCAGCAGCTACCGGACTAGCCTCGGGGGCGGGGAGCTGTTTTTT
CASSYRTSLGGGELFF
>TRBJ1-6|.|TRBV6-6|17|TRBD1
TGTGCCAGCAGGCGACAGGGGGGATTCTCTTATAATTCACCCCTCCACTTT
CASRRQGGFSYNSPLHF
>TRBJ2-3|.|TRBV15|16|TRBD2
TGTGCCACCACATTTGGGCTAGCGGGGGACACAGATACGCAGTATTTT
CATTFGLAGDTDTQYF
>TRBJ2-5|.|TRBV18|14|TRBD2
TGTGCCAGCTCACTAAGGGAGGGCCTTGAGACCCAGTACTTC
CASSLREGLETQYF
>TRBJ2-7|.|TRBV28|16|TRBD1
TGTGCCAGCCGGGACAGGGGGCAACGGCGGTACTACGAGCAGTACTTC
CASRDRGQRRYYEQYF
>TRBJ2-5|.|TRBV15|14|.
TGTGCCACCAGCAGAGAAAGGGGACTAGAGACCCAGTACTTC
CATSRERGLETQYF